This TCR beta chain was sequenced during a study of tumor-infiltrating lymphocytes in primary liver carcinoma. The wider study: Patients included men and women of 30 to 69 years. General observations from the study: Only about 8-24% of top clones were detected in each of the five tumor regions.

Each 20-30 mg portion of unsorted bulk tissue served as the source for co-extraction of RNA and DNA. Remarks on this clonotype: Antigen: not known. Because the CDR3 is missing its conserved closing phenylalanine or tryptophan, this is likely a read error. The limits of the CDR3 on the DNA are not certain, so only TCRdb's listed CDR3 is given.

TCR beta cDNA was prepared out of about 510 ng total RNA by means of a constant-region primer. Three rounds of nested multiplex PCR with slightly modified ARM-PCR produced TCR beta libraries. TCRdb passed the multiplex PCR reads through MiXCR, listing each CDR3 protein once. The sample includes tens of thousands of distinct CDR3 sequences, around 80% of them seen just once. The source is a woman aged 25 to 39 with primary liver carcinoma and hepatitis B virus infection. Sequenced material: liver tumor tissue from sampling region 2. Subset reported: tumor region T2, inferior pole.

CDR3 in amino acids: CTSRYTGGMAETFL. The V and J genes are TRBV11-2 and TRBJ1-1; the table's D gene call, TRBD1, was not cross checked with the DNA. With termini counted, the CDR3 has 14 amino acids. Germline CDR1 reads SGHAT; CDR2 reads FQNNGV.